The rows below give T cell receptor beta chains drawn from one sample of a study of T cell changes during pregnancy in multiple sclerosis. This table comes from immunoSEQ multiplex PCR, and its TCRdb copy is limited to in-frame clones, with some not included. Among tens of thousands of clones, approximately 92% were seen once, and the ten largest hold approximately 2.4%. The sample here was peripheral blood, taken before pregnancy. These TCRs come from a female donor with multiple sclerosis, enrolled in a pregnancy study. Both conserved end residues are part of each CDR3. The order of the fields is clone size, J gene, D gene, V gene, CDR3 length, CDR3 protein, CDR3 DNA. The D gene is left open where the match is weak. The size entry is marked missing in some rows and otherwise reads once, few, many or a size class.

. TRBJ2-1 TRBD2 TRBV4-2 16 CASSRGTSGDLDEQFF TGTGCCAGCAGCCGGGGAACTAGCGGGGACCTCGATGAGCAGTTCTTC
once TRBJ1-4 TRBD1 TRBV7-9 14 CASSGDRGNEKLFF TGTGCCAGCAGCGGGGACAGGGGGAATGAAAAACTGTTTTTT
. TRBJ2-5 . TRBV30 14 CAWGTLGTQVPPHF TGTGCCTGGGGCACCCTAGGGACACAGGTTCCCCCGCACTTC
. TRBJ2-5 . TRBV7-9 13 CASSWTAQETQYF TGTGCCAGCAGCTGGACAGCCCAAGAGACCCAGTACTTC
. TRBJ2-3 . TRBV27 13 CASSFGPPDTQYF TGTGCCAGCAGTTTTGGGCCGCCAGATACGCAGTATTTT
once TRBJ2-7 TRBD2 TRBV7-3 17 CASSYAGPGLVIYEQYF TGTGCCAGCAGCTACGCCGGCCCGGGACTAGTGATCTACGAGCAGTACTTC
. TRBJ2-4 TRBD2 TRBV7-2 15 CASSVGTSGRNIQYF TGTGCCAGCAGCGTCGGGACTAGCGGGAGGAACATTCAGTACTTC
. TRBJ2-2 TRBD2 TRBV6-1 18 CASSEIGLAGVSSGELFF TGTGCCAGCAGTGAAATCGGACTAGCGGGAGTATCGTCCGGGGAGCTGTTTTTT
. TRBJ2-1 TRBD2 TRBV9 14 CARCAGLYYNEQFF TGTGCCAGATGCGCGGGACTATACTACAATGAGCAGTTCTTC
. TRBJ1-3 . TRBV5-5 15 CASSLDGNPGNTIYF TGTGCCAGCAGCTTGGACGGGAATCCTGGAAACACCATATATTTT
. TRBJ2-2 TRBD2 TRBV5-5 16 CASSFLAGANTGELFF TGTGCCAGCAGCTTCCTGGCGGGGGCGAACACCGGGGAGCTGTTTTTT
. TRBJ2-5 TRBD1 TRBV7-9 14 CASSSDRALGTQYF TGTGCCAGCAGCTCCGACAGGGCTTTAGGGACCCAGTACTTC
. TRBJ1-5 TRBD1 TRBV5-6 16 CASSKTGLYSNQPQHF TGTGCCAGCAGCAAGACAGGGCTTTATAGCAATCAGCCCCAGCATTTT
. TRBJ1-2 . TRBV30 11 CAWSVSDRHTF TGTGCCTGGAGTGTATCCGACAGACACACCTTC
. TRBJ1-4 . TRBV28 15 CASSRTGSTNEKLFF TGTGCCAGCAGCCGCACAGGGTCAACTAATGAAAAACTGTTTTTT
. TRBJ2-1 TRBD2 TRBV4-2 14 CASSQELASGEQFF TGTGCCAGCAGCCAAGAACTAGCGTCGGGTGAGCAGTTCTTC
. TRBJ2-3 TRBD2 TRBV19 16 CASSIRAAGVLDTQYF TGTGCCAGTAGTATCCGGGCGGCGGGAGTCCTTGATACGCAGTATTTT
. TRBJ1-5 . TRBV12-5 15 CASGTAGGSNQPQHF TGTGCTAGTGGTACCGCCGGCGGGTCGAATCAGCCCCAGCATTTT
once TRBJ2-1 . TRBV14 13 CASSQESPNEQFF TGTGCCAGCAGCCAAGAGAGTCCCAATGAGCAGTTCTTC
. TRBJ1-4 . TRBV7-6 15 CASSPMTATNEKLFF TGTGCCAGCAGCCCGATGACAGCAACTAATGAAAAACTGTTTTTT
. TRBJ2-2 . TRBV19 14 CASSMARDTGELFF TGTGCCAGTAGTATGGCTCGGGACACCGGGGAGCTGTTTTTT
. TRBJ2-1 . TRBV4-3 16 CASSQESRTEGNEQFF TGCGCCAGCAGCCAAGAAAGCAGGACAGAGGGCAATGAGCAGTTCTTC
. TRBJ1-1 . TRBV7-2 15 CASSLVAKLNTEAFF TGTGCCAGCAGCTTAGTTGCTAAATTGAACACTGAAGCTTTCTTT
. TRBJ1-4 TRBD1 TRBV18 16 CASSPLGQGIDEKLFF TGTGCCAGCTCACCTCTCGGACAGGGGATTGATGAAAAACTGTTTTTT
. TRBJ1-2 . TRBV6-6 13 CASSRTSDYGYTF TGTGCCAGCAGTCGGACATCCGATTATGGCTACACCTTC
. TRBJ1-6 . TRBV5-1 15 CASSSIIGSSSPLHF TGCGCCAGCAGCTCAATAATCGGGTCAAGTTCACCCCTCCACTTT
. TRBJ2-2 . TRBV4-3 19 CASSQEWKGGGANTGELFF TGCGCCAGCAGCCAAGAATGGAAAGGAGGCGGAGCGAACACCGGGGAGCTGTTTTTT
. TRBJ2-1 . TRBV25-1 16 CASSGGPRTGYNEQFF TGTGCCAGCAGTGGGGGCCCACGCACCGGCTACAATGAGCAGTTCTTC
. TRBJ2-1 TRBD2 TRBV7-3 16 CASSPRGLAGYNEQFF TGTGCCAGCAGCCCCAGGGGACTAGCGGGATACAATGAGCAGTTCTTC
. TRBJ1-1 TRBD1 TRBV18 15 CASSPTGQGNTEAFF TGTGCCAGCTCACCTACCGGACAGGGGAACACTGAAGCTTTCTTT
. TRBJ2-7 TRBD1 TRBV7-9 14 CASSSRDRPWEQYF TGTGCCAGCAGCAGCCGGGACAGGCCTTGGGAGCAGTACTTC
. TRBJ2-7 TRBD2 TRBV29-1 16 CSVGLGGLAGGYEQYF TGCAGCGTAGGATTAGGCGGACTAGCGGGAGGGTACGAGCAGTACTTC
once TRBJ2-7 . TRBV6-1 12 CASSRQGYEQYF TGTGCCAGCAGTCGTCAGGGCTACGAGCAGTACTTC
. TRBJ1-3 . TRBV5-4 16 CASSLKGMMAGNTIYF TGTGCCAGCAGCTTGAAGGGGATGATGGCTGGAAACACCATATATTTT
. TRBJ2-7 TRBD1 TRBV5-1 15 CASSSAGTGTYEQYF TGCGCCAGCAGCTCGGCCGGGACAGGGACCTACGAGCAGTACTTC
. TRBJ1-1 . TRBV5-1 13 CASSLGGGTEAFF TGCGCCAGCAGCCTAGGGGGGGGTACTGAAGCTTTCTTT
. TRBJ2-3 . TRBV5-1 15 CASSLFVSATDTQYF TGCGCCAGCAGCTTGTTTGTTAGCGCAACAGATACGCAGTATTTT
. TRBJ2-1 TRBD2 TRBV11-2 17 CASSSPPRLAGVNEQFF TGTGCCAGCAGCAGCCCGCCAAGACTAGCGGGAGTTAATGAGCAGTTCTTC
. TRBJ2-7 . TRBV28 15 CASSQIQGPPYEQYF TGTGCCAGCAGCCAAATACAGGGCCCTCCCTACGAGCAGTACTTC
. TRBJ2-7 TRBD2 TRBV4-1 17 CASSQVDMGLAGGVQYF TGCGCCAGCAGCCAAGTTGACATGGGACTAGCGGGAGGTGTGCAGTACTTC
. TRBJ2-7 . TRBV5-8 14 CASRKTGTGYEQYF TGTGCCAGCAGAAAAACAGGGACGGGTTACGAGCAGTACTTC
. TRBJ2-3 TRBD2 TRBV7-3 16 CASSLTIQRETDTQYF TGTGCCAGCAGCTTAACAATTCAGCGGGAGACAGATACGCAGTATTTT
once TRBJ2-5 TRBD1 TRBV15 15 CATSGRDRVEETQYF TGTGCCACCAGCGGGCGGGACAGGGTGGAAGAGACCCAGTACTTC
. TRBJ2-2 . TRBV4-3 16 CASSQVPRADTGELFF TGCGCCAGCAGCCAAGTCCCCAGGGCGGACACCGGGGAGCTGTTTTTT
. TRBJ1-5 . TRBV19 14 CASSIGRGSQPQHF TGTGCCAGTAGTATAGGGCGGGGATCTCAGCCCCAGCATTTT